This T cell receptor (beta chain) is from a study of blood T cell repertoires in COVID-19. On the study more broadly: Samples of COVID-19 (acute and convalescent) were obtained from the United States, Italy and Spain. T cells, B-cell-depleted T cells, or PBMCs supplied cDNA or gDNA.

Per the original data handling: The authors estimated nucleated cell counts from reference gene primer amplification. TCRdb's table, derived via immunoSEQ multiplex PCR, lists solely in-frame clones and lacks some. The DNA was the basis for D and trimming; V, J and clone size are from that table. The top ten hold roughly 12% of the sample, which has tens of thousands of clones, roughly four fifths seen once. This clone has just one count. J was trimmed by 0 bases and V by 5 bases; bases with no gene match: 7. The CDR3 sequence is 16 residues long. The germline V gene encodes CDR1 MDHEN and CDR2 SYDVKM.

The TCR comes from a human donor in a cohort sampled during active COVID-19. Sequencing input: peripheral blood. V and J are TRBV28 and TRBJ1-3, with 7 positions matching TRBD1. CDR3 DNA sequence: TGTGCCAGCAGTCAAACACAGGGGTACTCTGGAAACACCATATATTTT. Protein product: CASSQTQGYSGNTIYF.